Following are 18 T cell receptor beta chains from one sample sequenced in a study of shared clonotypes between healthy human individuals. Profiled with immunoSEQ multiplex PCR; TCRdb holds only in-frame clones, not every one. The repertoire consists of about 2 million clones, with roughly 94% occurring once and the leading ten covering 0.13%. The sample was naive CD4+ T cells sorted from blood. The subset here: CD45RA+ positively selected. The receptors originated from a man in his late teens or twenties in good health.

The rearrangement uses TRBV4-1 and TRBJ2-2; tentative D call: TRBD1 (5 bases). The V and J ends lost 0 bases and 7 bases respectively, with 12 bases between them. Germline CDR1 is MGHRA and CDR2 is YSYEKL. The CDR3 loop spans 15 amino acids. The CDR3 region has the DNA TGCGCCAGCAGCCAAGAAGCAGGGATGGTCGGGGAGCTGTTTTTT. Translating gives CASSQEAGMVGELFF.

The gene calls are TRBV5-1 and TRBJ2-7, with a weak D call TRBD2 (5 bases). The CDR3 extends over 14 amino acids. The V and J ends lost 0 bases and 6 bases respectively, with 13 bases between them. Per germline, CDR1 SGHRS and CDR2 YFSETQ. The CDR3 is CASSLGPTNSEQYF. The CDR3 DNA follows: TGCGCCAGCAGCTTGGGACCGACTAACAGCGAGCAGTACTTC.

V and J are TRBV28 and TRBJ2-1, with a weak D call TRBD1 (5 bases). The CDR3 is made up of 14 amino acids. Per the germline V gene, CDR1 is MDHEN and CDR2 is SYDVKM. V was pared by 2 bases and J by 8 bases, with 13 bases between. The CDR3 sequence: CASSLRGRAHEQFF. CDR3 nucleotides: TGTGCCAGCAGTTTAAGGGGCAGGGCCCATGAGCAGTTCTTC.

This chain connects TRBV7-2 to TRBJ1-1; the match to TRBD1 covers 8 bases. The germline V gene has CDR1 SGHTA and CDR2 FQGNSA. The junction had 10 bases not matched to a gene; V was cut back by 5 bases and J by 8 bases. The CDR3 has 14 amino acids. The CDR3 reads CASSARTGIREAFF. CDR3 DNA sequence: TGTGCCAGCAGCGCAAGGACAGGGATCAGGGAAGCTTTCTTT.

This CDR3 is CASSQDGTAYQETQYF. The CDR3 bases are TGCGCCAGCAGCCAAGATGGGACAGCGTACCAAGAGACCCAGTACTTC. The genes are TRBV4-1 and TRBJ2-5; TRBD1 matches 7 bases. The germline CDR1 and CDR2 sequences are MGHRA and YSYEKL. J was trimmed by 0 bases and V by 0 bases; bases with no gene match: 4. The CDR3 covers 16 residues.

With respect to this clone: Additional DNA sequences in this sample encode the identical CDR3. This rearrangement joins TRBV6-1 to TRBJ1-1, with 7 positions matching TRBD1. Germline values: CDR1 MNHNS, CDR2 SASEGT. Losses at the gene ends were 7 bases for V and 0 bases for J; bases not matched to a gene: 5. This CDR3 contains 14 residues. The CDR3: CASKTGPMNTEAFF. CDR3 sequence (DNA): TGTGCCAGCAAGACAGGGCCGATGAACACTGAAGCTTTCTTT.

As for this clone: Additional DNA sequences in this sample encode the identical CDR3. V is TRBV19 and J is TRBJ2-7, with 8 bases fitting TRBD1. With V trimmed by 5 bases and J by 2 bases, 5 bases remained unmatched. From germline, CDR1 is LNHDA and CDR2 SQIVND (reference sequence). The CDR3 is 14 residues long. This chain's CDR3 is CASSRAGGTYEQYF. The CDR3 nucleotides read TGTGCCAGTAGTCGTGCAGGGGGCACCTACGAGCAGTACTTC.

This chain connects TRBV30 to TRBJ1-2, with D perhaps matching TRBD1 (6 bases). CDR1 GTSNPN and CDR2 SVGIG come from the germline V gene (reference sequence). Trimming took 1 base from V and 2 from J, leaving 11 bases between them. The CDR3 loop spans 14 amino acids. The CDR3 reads CAWSGNRENYGYTF. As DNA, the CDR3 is TGTGCCTGGAGTGGGAACAGGGAGAACTATGGCTACACCTTC.

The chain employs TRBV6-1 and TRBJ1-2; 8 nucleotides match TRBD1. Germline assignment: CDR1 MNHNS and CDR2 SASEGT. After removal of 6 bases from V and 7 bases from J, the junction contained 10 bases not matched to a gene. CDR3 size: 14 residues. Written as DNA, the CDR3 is TGTGCCAGCAGGCCAGGGGGCGCAGGTAGTGGCTACACCTTC. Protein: CASRPGGAGSGYTF.

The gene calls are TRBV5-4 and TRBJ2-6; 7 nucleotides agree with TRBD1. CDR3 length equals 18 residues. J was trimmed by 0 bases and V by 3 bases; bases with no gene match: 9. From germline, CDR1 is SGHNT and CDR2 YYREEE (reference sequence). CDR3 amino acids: CASSSTGLPPSGANVLTF. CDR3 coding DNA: TGTGCCAGCAGCTCGACAGGGTTGCCCCCCTCTGGGGCCAACGTCCTGACTTTC.

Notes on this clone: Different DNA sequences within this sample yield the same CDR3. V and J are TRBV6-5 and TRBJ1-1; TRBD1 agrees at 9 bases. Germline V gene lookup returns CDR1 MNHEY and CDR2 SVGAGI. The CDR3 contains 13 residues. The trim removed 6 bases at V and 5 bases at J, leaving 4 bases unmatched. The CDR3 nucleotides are TGTGCCAGCAGACAGGGGGCTCGGACTGAAGCTTTCTTT. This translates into CASRQGARTEAFF.

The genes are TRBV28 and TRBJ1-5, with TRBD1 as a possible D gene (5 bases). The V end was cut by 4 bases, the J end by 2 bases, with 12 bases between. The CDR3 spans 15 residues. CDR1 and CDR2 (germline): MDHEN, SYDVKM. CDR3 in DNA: TGTGCCAGCAGTTGGGGGGTGGAGGGCAATCAGCCCCAGCATTTT. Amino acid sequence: CASSWGVEGNQPQHF.

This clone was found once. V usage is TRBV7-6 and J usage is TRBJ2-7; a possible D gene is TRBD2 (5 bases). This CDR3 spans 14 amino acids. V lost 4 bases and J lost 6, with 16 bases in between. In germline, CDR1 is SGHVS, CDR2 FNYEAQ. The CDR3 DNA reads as TGTGCCAGCAGCTCCGGACTGTATGAGGCCGAGCAGTACTTC. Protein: CASSSGLYEAEQYF. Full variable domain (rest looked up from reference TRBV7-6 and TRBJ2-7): GAGVSQSPRYKVTKRGQDVALRCDPISGHVSLYWYRQALGQGPEFLTYFNYEAQQDKSGLPNDRFSAERPEGSISTLTIQRTEQRDSAMYRCASSSGLYEAEQYFGPGTRLTVT.

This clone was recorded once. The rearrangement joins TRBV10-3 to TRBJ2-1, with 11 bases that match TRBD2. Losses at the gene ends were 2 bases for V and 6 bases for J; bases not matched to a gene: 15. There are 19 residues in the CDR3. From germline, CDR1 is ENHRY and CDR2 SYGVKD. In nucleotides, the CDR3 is TGTGCCATCAGTGAGAAGGGACTAGCGGAAAATATAGGACGCAATGAGCAGTTCTTC. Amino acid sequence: CAISEKGLAENIGRNEQFF.

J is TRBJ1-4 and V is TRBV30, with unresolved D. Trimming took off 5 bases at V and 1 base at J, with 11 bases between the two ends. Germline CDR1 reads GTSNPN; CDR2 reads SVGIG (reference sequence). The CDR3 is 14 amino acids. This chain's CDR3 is CAWRSTETNEKLFF. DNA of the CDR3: TGTGCCTGGCGTTCGACCGAAACTAATGAAAAACTGTTTTTT.

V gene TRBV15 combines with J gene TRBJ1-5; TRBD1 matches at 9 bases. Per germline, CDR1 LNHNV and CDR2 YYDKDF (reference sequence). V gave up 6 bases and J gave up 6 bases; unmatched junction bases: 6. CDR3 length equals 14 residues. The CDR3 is CATRGQGPSQPQHF. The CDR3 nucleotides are TGTGCCACCAGGGGACAGGGACCTAGTCAGCCCCAGCATTTT.

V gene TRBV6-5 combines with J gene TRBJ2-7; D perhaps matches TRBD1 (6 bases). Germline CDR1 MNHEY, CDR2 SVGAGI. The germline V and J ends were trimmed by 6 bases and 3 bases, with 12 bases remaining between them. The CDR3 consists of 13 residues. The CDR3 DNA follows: TGTGCCAGCAGCCTGGACAGAGTCTACGAGCAGTACTTC. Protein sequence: CASSLDRVYEQYF.

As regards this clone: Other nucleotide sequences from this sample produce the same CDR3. Here the CDR3 DNA reads TGCGCCAGCAGCTTGGCCGAGAGCTCTGGAAACACCATATATTTT. This encodes CASSLAESSGNTIYF. The chain joins TRBV5-1 to TRBJ1-3; D call uncertain. The V gene lost 0 bases and the J gene lost 0 bases, with 7 bases spanning the gap. The CDR3 loop spans 15 amino acids. Germline V gene lookup returns CDR1 SGHRS and CDR2 YFSETQ.